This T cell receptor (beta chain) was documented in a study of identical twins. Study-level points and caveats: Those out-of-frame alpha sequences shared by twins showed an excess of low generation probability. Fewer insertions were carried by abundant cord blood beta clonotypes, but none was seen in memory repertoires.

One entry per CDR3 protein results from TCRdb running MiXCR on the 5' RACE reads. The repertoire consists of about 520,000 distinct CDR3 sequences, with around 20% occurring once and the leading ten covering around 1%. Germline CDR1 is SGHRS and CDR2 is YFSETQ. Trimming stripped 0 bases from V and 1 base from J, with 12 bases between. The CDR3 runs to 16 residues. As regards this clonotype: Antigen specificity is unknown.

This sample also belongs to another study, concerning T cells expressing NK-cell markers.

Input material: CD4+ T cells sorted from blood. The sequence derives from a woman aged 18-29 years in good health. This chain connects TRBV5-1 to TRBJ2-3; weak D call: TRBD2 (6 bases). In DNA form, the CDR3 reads TGCGCCAGCAGCTTGGCCAGCGGAGGGGGCACAGATACGCAGTATTTT. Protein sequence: CASSLASGGGTDTQYF. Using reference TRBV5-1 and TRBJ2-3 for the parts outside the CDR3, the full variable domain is KAGVTQTPRYLIKTRGQQVTLSCSPISGHRSVSWYQQTPGQGLQFLFEYFSETQRNKGNFPGRFSGRQFSNSRSEMNVSTLELGDSALYLCASSLASGGGTDTQYFGPGTRLTVL.